The source of this T cell receptor beta chain is a study of shared clonotypes between healthy human individuals. This was a deep-level run. As processed by the authors: With immunoSEQ giving junction-only sequences and no quality scores, filtering differed. TCRdb's table, derived via immunoSEQ multiplex PCR, lists solely in-frame clones and lacks some. That table furnishes V, J and clone size, whereas the DNA furnished D and trimming. The sample includes 850,000 to 1,200,000 clones, 65% to 75% of them seen just once. Germline V gene sequence: CDR1 SEHNR, CDR2 FQNEAQ (reference sequence). CDR3 size: 18 residues. Trimming removed 2 bases from V and 0 bases from J, with 17 bases in between.

The chain has TRBV7-9 and TRBJ2-4, with D hard to call. Sequenced: memory CD4+ T cells sorted from blood. Subset reported: CD45RA-negative fraction. This sequence originates from a young man in good health. The CDR3 loop reads CASSLYRQFDLAKNIQYF. The CDR3 DNA reads as TGTGCCAGCAGCTTATACCGTCAGTTCGATCTAGCCAAAAACATTCAGTACTTC.